This T cell receptor beta chain derives from a study of T cell repertoires in cytomegalovirus infection. A single record per CDR3 protein comes from TCRdb applying MiXCR to the reads. The table records about 98,000 distinct CDR3 sequences, 15% to 20% of them present only once. This CDR3 region has 14 residues. Germline assignment: CDR1 SNHLY and CDR2 FYNNEI. Trimming removed 6 bases at V and 4 bases at J, with 12 bases between. This clonotype was found a few times. The clonotype was recovered from a human donor in good health (CMV status not recorded). Some clones in this sample may be carry-over from other donors' samples. This chain links TRBV2 with TRBJ2-2, with TRBD1 as a possible D gene (6 bases). Input material: PBMCs. The CDR3: CASSRGSGTGELFF. As DNA, the CDR3 is TGTGCCAGCAGCAGGGGATCGGGCACCGGGGAGCTGTTTTTT.